This T cell receptor (beta chain) was observed in a study of T-cell memory formation after mild COVID-19. Turning to the study itself: In these data, TCR clusters were largely donor specific. General study findings and limits: CD4+ contracting clones were mainly CM and EM; CD8+ ones, EMRA.

TCRdb recomputed calls from the 5' RACE reads with MiXCR, one row per CDR3 protein. Of 580,000 or so distinct CDR3 sequences in the sample, about 18% were seen once. About this clonotype itself: What it binds is unknown.

V shed 1 base, J shed 4 bases, and the junction held 10 bases outside the gene matches. The CDR3 consists of 16 residues. Germline-derived CDR1 and CDR2 are SGHRS and YFSETQ. The sequence derives from an adult woman who had mild COVID-19 (a few samples of this study predate the infection). Cell type and time point are not known. The sample was PBMCs or a T cell subset sorted from them (not recorded which). The chain carries TRBV5-1 and TRBJ2-5, with TRBD1 matching over 7 bases. The CDR3 spells CASSLSGTARGETQYF. DNA for the CDR3: TGCGCCAGCAGCTTGTCCGGGACAGCTCGGGGAGAGACCCAGTACTTC.